Here is one TCR beta chain with its context. The CDR3 end is not reached by the read, which stops 3 residues before it; the germline J gene fills it in. The sample belongs to a study of T cells in women clearing cervical HPV infection. Study summary: Blood came at first lesion visit for cases, post-clearance for controls.

Profiling relied on immunoSEQ multiplex PCR, and the TCRdb table lists in-frame clones only, not all of them. The sample spans about 20,000 clones; the ten largest clones claim about 5.2%. Between the trimmed V and J ends, which lost 3 bases and 1 base, there was a span of 9 bases. The CDR3 has 14 amino acids. Germline V gives CDR1 MDHEN, CDR2 SYDVKM. The chain links TRBV28 to TRBJ2-5; a weak D match, TRBD2 (7 bases). The specimen sequenced was blood buffy coat. The clonotype comes from a woman between 18 and 69 years old with a cervical HPV16 infection that either progressed to CIN3+ or cleared (not recorded which). Incomplete CDR3 DNA: TGTGCCAGCAGTTTGGGGGGGGCCCAAGAGACC. This sequence encodes CASSLGGAQET. The CDR3 in its entirety is CASSLGGAQETQYF.